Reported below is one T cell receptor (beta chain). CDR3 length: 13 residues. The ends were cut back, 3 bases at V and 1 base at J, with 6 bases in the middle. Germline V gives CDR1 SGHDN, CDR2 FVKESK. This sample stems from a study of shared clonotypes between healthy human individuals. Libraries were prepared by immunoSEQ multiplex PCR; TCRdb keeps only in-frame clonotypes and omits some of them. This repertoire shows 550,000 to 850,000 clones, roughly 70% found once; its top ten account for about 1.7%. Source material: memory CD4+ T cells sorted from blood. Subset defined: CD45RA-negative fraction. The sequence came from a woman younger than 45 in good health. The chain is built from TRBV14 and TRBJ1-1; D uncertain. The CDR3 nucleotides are TGTGCCAGCAGCCAGGACTCGAACACTGAAGCTTTCTTT. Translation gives CASSQDSNTEAFF.